These T cell receptor beta chains were read from a single sample in a study of cytomegalovirus exposure and HLA in healthy donors. Sequencing used immunoSEQ multiplex PCR; TCRdb keeps in-frame clones, though not all of them. The sample lists about 130,000 clones, roughly 89% occurring once. The sample taken for sequencing was PBMCs. The receptors originated from a woman aged 18-30 years in good health and CMV-seronegative. CDR3s include the opening cysteine and the closing phenylalanine or tryptophan. A D gene is named only where the DNA matches it firmly. Clone sizes are given selectively: once, few, many, or a class where the clone is expanded.

TRBJ1-5	TRBV19	-	-	TGTGCCAGTAGTATATCCAGGGAAGGCCAGCCCCAGCATTTT	CASSISREGQPQHF
TRBJ2-3	TRBV9	TRBD2	-	TGTGCCAGCAGCGTGAGACTAGCGGGGGTTACAGATACGCAGTATTTT	CASSVRLAGVTDTQYF
TRBJ2-3	TRBV2	-	-	TGTGCCAGCAGTAGGGGGGGCTCTGATACGCAGTATTTT	CASSRGGSDTQYF
TRBJ2-5	TRBV5-1	-	-	TGCGCCAGCAGCTTAGGGTTCTCTGGGGGCGAGACCCAGTACTTC	CASSLGFSGGETQYF
TRBJ1-2	TRBV5-1	-	once	TGCGCCAGCAGCTTGGACAGTGTCTACTATGGCTACACCTTC	CASSLDSVYYGYTF
TRBJ1-5	TRBV5-1	-	-	TGCGCCAGCAGCATTCTTGGGAGGAGCAATCAGCCCCAGCATTTT	CASSILGRSNQPQHF
TRBJ2-1	TRBV19	TRBD2	-	TGTGCCAGTACCACTAGCGGGGCTTACAATGAGCAGTTCTTC	CASTTSGAYNEQFF
TRBJ2-7	TRBV10-1	-	-	TGCGCCAGCAGTGAGGTGGCGGGGGCCAGCTCCTACGAGCAGTACTTC	CASSEVAGASSYEQYF
TRBJ1-2	TRBV6-5	TRBD1	-	TGTGCCAGCAGTCTCGGACAGGGTTACTATGGCTACACCTTC	CASSLGQGYYGYTF
TRBJ2-5	TRBV5-1	TRBD2	-	TGCGCCAGCAGCCTCCTAGCTTCTAGCGGGGGTGAGACCCAGTACTTC	CASSLLASSGGETQYF
TRBJ2-7	TRBV5-4	TRBD2	once	TGTGCCAGCAGCTTGGGACTAGCGGAGCAGTACTTC	CASSLGLAEQYF
TRBJ2-1	TRBV6-6	TRBD2	-	TGTGCCAGCCACCTTCCTAGCGGGGGGGAGCAGTTCTTC	CASHLPSGGEQFF
TRBJ1-1	TRBV7-9	-	once	TGTGCCAGCAGCTTTTCAGGGAACACTGAAGCTTTCTTT	CASSFSGNTEAFF
TRBJ2-1	TRBV11-3	-	-	TGTGCCAGCAGCCCCAGGGGGGCTGAGCAGTTCTTC	CASSPRGAEQFF
TRBJ1-2	TRBV6-1	TRBD1	-	TGTGCCAGCAGACCCGACAGGGTTGGACTTCGGGGCTACACCTTC	CASRPDRVGLRGYTF
TRBJ2-2	TRBV6-5	-	-	TGTGCCAGCAGTTATCCTGCGAACACCGGGGAGCTGTTTTTT	CASSYPANTGELFF
TRBJ1-1	TRBV7-3	-	once	TGTGCCAGCAGCCGAGAGCTGAACACTGAAGCTTTCTTT	CASSRELNTEAFF
TRBJ2-1	TRBV6-5	-	-	TGTGCCAGTACGTTTGGGGGGAACTCCTACAATGAGCAGTTCTTC	CASTFGGNSYNEQFF
TRBJ1-2	TRBV27	-	-	TGTGCCAGCAGACTACCACGAACGGTATATGGCTACACCTTC	CASRLPRTVYGYTF
TRBJ1-5	TRBV5-6	TRBD1	-	TGTGCCAGCAGTACGGGACAGTACAATCAGCCCCAGCATTTT	CASSTGQYNQPQHF
TRBJ2-1	TRBV18	-	once	TGTGCCAGCTCACCCCCGGGATCCTACAATGAGCAGTTCTTC	CASSPPGSYNEQFF
TRBJ1-2	TRBV10-3	-	once	TGTGCCATCGAGCCGACCCGACAGACTAACTATGGCTACACCTTC	CAIEPTRQTNYGYTF
TRBJ1-1	TRBV11-3	-	-	TGTGCCAGCAGCTTAGGCGGGACGAACACTGAAGCTTTCTTT	CASSLGGTNTEAFF
TRBJ2-6	TRBV15	-	-	TGTGCCACCAGCAGAGATCCTCACACCCCTGGTTCTGGGGCCAACGTCCTGACTTTC	CATSRDPHTPGSGANVLTF
TRBJ1-2	TRBV5-1	TRBD1	-	TGCGCCAGCACCGGGGACAGGGTAGATGGCTACACCTTC	CASTGDRVDGYTF
TRBJ1-5	TRBV9	TRBD1	-	TGTGCCAGCAGCGCAGAGACAGGGGTCGAGCCCCAGCATTTT	CASSAETGVEPQHF
TRBJ2-3	TRBV5-1	-	once	TGCGCCAGCATGAGACAGGTGGAGAGCACAGATACGCAGTATTTT	CASMRQVESTDTQYF
TRBJ1-2	TRBV4-1	-	-	TGCGCCAGCAGCCAAGATTACATTGGCTACACCTTC	CASSQDYIGYTF
TRBJ2-7	TRBV6-6	-	-	TGTGCCAGCAGTTACAACAGGGAGGGCCCCCCCTATTTC	CASSYNREGPPYF
TRBJ2-7	TRBV2	TRBD2	-	TGTGCCAGCAGCCCGGGCGGGAGGGACAGTCGCTACGAGCAGTACTTC	CASSPGGRDSRYEQYF
TRBJ1-3	TRBV5-4	-	-	TGTGCCAGCAGTCAGGGGAGGGATGGAAACACCATATATTTT	CASSQGRDGNTIYF
TRBJ1-2	TRBV7-9	TRBD1	-	TGTGCCAGCAGCTCCCCAGAGGTCTTAGTGGACAGGGACCACTATGGCTACACCTTC	CASSSPEVLVDRDHYGYTF
TRBJ2-5	TRBV11-2	-	-	TGTGCCAGCAGCTTAGATCAGTACCAAGAGACCCAGTACTTC	CASSLDQYQETQYF
TRBJ1-1	TRBV7-9	-	-	TGTGCCAGCAGCTTAACCAGGGGCACTGAAGCTTTCTTT	CASSLTRGTEAFF
TRBJ1-2	TRBV6-6	-	few	TGTGCCAGCTTGCGGGACCCTCCGCCAGGCTACACCTTC	CASLRDPPPGYTF
TRBJ2-5	TRBV6-5	TRBD1	-	TGTGCCAGCAGTTACTCCGGGGACAGAGTCCAAGAGACCCAGTACTTC	CASSYSGDRVQETQYF
TRBJ2-7	TRBV27	TRBD2	-	TGTGCCAGCAGTTTTCTCCCTAGCGGGGCCTACGAGCAGTACTTC	CASSFLPSGAYEQYF
TRBJ2-1	TRBV6-5	-	-	TGTGCCAGCAGTTACTCGACACTCCCGTTGAGATATGAGCAGTTCTTC	CASSYSTLPLRYEQFF
TRBJ1-6	TRBV7-9	TRBD1	-	TGTGCCAGCAGCCGAACCGGGACAGAGGCTTCACCCCTCCACTTT	CASSRTGTEASPLHF
TRBJ2-1	TRBV18	TRBD2	-	TGTGCCAGCTCGGGACTAGCGGATAACATTGGGAATGAGCAGTTCTTC	CASSGLADNIGNEQFF
TRBJ1-1	TRBV18	-	-	TGTGCCAGCCGTCCCCGGAGGGGTCTGAACACTGAAGCTTTCTTT	CASRPRRGLNTEAFF
TRBJ2-5	TRBV25-1	TRBD2	-	TGTGCCAGCAGTAAGGGACTAGCGGGGGGGTATAGTGAGACCCAGTACTTC	CASSKGLAGGYSETQYF
TRBJ2-7	TRBV11-2	TRBD1	-	TGTGCCAGCAGCTTAGCTGGGACAGAGACCTACGAGCAGTACTTC	CASSLAGTETYEQYF
TRBJ2-2	TRBV2	TRBD2	-	TGTGCCAGCAGTGAAGGACTCGGGAGGGGGGTCGGGGAGCTGTTTTTT	CASSEGLGRGVGELFF
TRBJ1-2	TRBV20-1	TRBD1	-	TGCAGTGCCAGACAGGGGAGAGGCTACACCTTC	CSARQGRGYTF
TRBJ2-1	TRBV19	TRBD2	-	TGTGCCAGTAGCCACAGCGGGGATTCCTACAATGAGCAGTTCTTC	CASSHSGDSYNEQFF
TRBJ1-4	TRBV10-1	-	-	TGCGCCAGCAGGGGGATGGGAGGGGGATTCAATGAAAAACTGTTTTTT	CASRGMGGGFNEKLFF
TRBJ1-3	TRBV5-6	-	few	TGTGCCAGCAGCTTGAAGGGGAGGCCAGGCTATTTT	CASSLKGRPGYF
TRBJ2-7	TRBV6-1	TRBD2	-	TGTGCCAGCACCCCTAGGACTAGCGGGGGGCTGGAGCAGTACTTC	CASTPRTSGGLEQYF
TRBJ1-5	TRBV5-8	-	-	TGTGCCAGCAGCTTGTCCTGGGGCACCTCGCCCCAGCATTTT	CASSLSWGTSPQHF
TRBJ2-3	TRBV29-1	TRBD1	-	TGCAGCGTTGAAAAGGGGGCGACAGATACGCAGTATTTT	CSVEKGATDTQYF
TRBJ1-1	TRBV5-1	TRBD1	-	TGCGCCAGCAGCTACCAGGGGGCGCGGAACACTGAAGCTTTCTTT	CASSYQGARNTEAFF
TRBJ2-1	TRBV5-1	-	-	TGCGCCAGCAGCTTGGTTTTAGCCAATGAGCAGTTCTTC	CASSLVLANEQFF